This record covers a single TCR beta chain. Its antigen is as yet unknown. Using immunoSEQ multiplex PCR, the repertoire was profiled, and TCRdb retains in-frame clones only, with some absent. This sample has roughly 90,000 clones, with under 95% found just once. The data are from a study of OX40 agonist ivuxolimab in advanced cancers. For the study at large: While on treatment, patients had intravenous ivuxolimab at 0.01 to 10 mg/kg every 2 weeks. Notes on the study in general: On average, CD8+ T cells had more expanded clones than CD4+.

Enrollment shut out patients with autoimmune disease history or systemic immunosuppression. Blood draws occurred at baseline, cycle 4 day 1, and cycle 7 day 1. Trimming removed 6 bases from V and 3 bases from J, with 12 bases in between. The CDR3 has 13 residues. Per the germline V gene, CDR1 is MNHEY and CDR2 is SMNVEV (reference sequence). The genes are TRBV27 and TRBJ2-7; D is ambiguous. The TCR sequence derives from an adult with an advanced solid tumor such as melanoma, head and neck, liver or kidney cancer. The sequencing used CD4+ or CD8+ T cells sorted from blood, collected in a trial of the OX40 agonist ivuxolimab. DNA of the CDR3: TGTGCCAGCAGATACCAGGTGCGCTACGAGCAGTACTTC. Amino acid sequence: CASRYQVRYEQYF.